The present entry profiles one TCR beta chain with its context. TCRdb passed the 5' RACE reads through MiXCR, listing each CDR3 protein once. The repertoire holds about 96,000 distinct CDR3 sequences, about 8.2% seen once, with around a sixth in the top ten. This sample is drawn from a study of T cells after yellow fever vaccination. Whole-study findings and limits: Most clones from primary vaccination were detected again post-booster (roughly 95% CD4, about 85% CD8). Only a small proportion of the clonotypes turned up in both the CD4 and the CD8 compartments, likely arising from convergent recombination.

The germline V gene encodes CDR1 SGHDT and CDR2 YYEEEE. Trimming pared 0 bases from V and 4 bases from J, leaving 19 bases between. This CDR3 has 17 residues. The source was CD8+ T cells not binding an NS4B(214-222) dextramer, sorted from PBMCs, collected roughly 14 days after the first yellow fever vaccination. The chain has TRBV5-6 and TRBJ1-2; the D gene is possibly TRBD1 (5 bases). This receptor was obtained from a man between 18 and 29 years old who received the YFV17D yellow fever vaccine. CDR3 sequence: CASSLDAGRGESYGYTF. DNA for the CDR3: TGTGCCAGCAGCTTGGATGCCGGTAGGGGAGAGAGCTATGGCTACACCTTC.